The 8 T cell receptor beta chains reported below all come from one sample, sequenced in a study of blood T cells in healthy people across ages. Using a J-beta primer mix together with a sample-barcoded 5' primer, a second PCR was run for roughly 6 to 12 cycles. TCRdb recomputed calls from the 5' RACE reads with MiXCR, one row per CDR3 protein. Here the sample spans around 1,600,000 distinct CDR3 sequences, about 42% being singletons. The specimen sequenced was blood. Source of these receptors: a woman under 30 in good health.

Concerning this clonotype itself: One junction end disagrees with the germline gene, perhaps due to a read error. In DNA form, the CDR3 reads TGTGCCAGCAATAGGGACTCCGGGTCCCTCTACGAGAAGTACTTC. Residues: CASNRDSGSLYEKYF. The rearrangement links TRBV6-6 to TRBJ2-7; weak D call: TRBD2 (6 bases). The CDR3 contains 15 residues. The germline V gene has CDR1 MNHNY and CDR2 SVGAGI (reference sequence).

V is TRBV28 and J is TRBJ2-4, with a weak D call TRBD2 (6 bases). The germline V and J ends were trimmed by 4 bases and 2 bases, with 15 bases remaining between them. The CDR3 spans 16 residues. Germline lookup yields CDR1 MDHEN and CDR2 SYDVKM. The CDR3 region has the DNA TGTGCCAGCAGTTCACTCCTCCTAGCGTCCAAAAACATTCAGTACTTC. The encoded protein is CASSSLLLASKNIQYF.

This clonotype is a singleton in its sample. V and J are TRBV2 and TRBJ1-1; D perhaps matches TRBD1 (6 bases). Deletions cut 2 bases from V and 8 bases from J, with 15 bases between. The CDR3 is 14 residues long. Germline lookup yields CDR1 SNHLY and CDR2 FYNNEI. In nucleotides, the CDR3 is TGTGCCAGCAGTGAAAGGGGGTCAGGTGGCGAAGCTTTCTTT. This gives the protein CASSERGSGGEAFF.

This clonotype was recorded a few times. A much larger clone lies one base from this, so it may be a read error. The chain joins TRBV7-2 to TRBJ2-5; D ambiguous. The germline CDR1 and CDR2 sequences are SGHTA and FQGNSA. The CDR3 sequence is 12 residues long. Here the CDR3 DNA reads TGTGCCAGCAACTTAGGGCAAGAGACCCAGTACTTC. This gives the protein CASNLGQETQYF.

The gene calls are TRBV6-2 or TRBV6-3 and TRBJ2-5, with D possibly being TRBD2 (5 bases). The germline V and J ends were trimmed by 0 bases and 11 bases, with 16 bases remaining between them. Germline V gene data show CDR1 as MNHEY and CDR2 as SVGEGT. The CDR3 consists of 14 residues. The CDR3 sequence is CASSYSASHNEQYF. Written as DNA, the CDR3 is TGTGCCAGCAGTTACTCTGCTAGCCATAATGAGCAGTACTTC.

The rearrangement links TRBV27 to TRBJ2-5; TRBD1 matches at 7 bases. The germline CDR1 and CDR2 sequences are MNHEY and SMNVEV (reference sequence). This CDR3 contains 15 residues. The trim removed 6 bases at V and 5 bases at J, leaving 12 bases unmatched. The CDR3 loop is CASRPIRQGGETQYF. CDR3 in DNA: TGTGCCAGCAGGCCCATACGACAGGGTGGTGAGACCCAGTACTTC.

This clonotype was counted between two and nine times. V usage is TRBV6-2 or TRBV6-3 and J usage is TRBJ2-5; no reliable D call. V gave up 5 bases and J gave up 3 bases, with 10 bases separating them. The CDR3 spans 13 residues. Per the germline V gene, CDR1 is MNHEY and CDR2 is SVGEGT. CDR3 loop: CASSQYLEETQYF. For the CDR3, the DNA is TGTGCCAGCAGTCAATACCTAGAAGAGACCCAGTACTTC.

The chain carries TRBV12-3 or TRBV12-4 and TRBJ2-1; TRBD1 aligns across 9 bases. J gave up 8 bases and V 4 bases, and 3 bases lay outside the gene matches. CDR3 length: 13 amino acids. CDR3 sequence reads: CASSWDRDDEQFF. CDR3 bases: TGTGCCAGCAGTTGGGACAGGGACGATGAGCAGTTCTTC.